This section outlines one TCR beta chain sequence together with its context. Its specificity is unknown. Clones were sequenced by immunoSEQ multiplex PCR, and TCRdb holds only the in-frame ones, with some missing. This sample has some 79,000 clones, with less than 90% found just once. The record originates from a study of graft-versus-host responses after intestinal transplantation. For the study at large: Isolated intestinal, liver-intestinal, or multivisceral transplants had been given to the recipients. Overall study results and limits: Recipient marrow contained GvH clones, some of which appeared first in ileum or blood. With peak circulating GvH clone levels came an association with early post-transplant HvG declines. Clonal ratios of graft-versus-host to host-versus-graft in allografts were high for patients exhibiting graft-donor T cell macrochimerism.

The CDR3 covers 10 residues. V was shortened by 6 bases and J by 1 base, with 3 bases between the two germline ends. Germline-derived CDR1 and CDR2 are DFQATT and SNEGSKA (reference sequence). The V call is TRBV20-1, the J call TRBJ2-5; D unresolved. The clonotype comes from a human donor who received an intestinal transplant. This material consisted of unstimulated CD4+ T cells sorted from spleen or lymph node cells, taken before intestinal transplant. The CDR3 region is CSAAQETQYF. In DNA form, the CDR3 reads TGCAGTGCGGCCCAAGAGACCCAGTACTTC.